These 22 T cell receptor beta chains were sequenced from one sample in a study of T-cell memory formation after mild COVID-19. TCRdb independently ran MiXCR on the 5' RACE reads; one entry per CDR3 protein. The data show 200,000 to 250,000 distinct CDR3 sequences, with more than 8% seen just once and 3.5% to 4% held by the top ten. What was sequenced was PBMCs or a T cell subset sorted from them (not recorded which). These receptors originate from a man younger than 35 who had mild COVID-19 (a few samples of this study predate the infection). Cell type and time point are not known.

The table lists this clonotype with many counts. This chain links TRBV7-6 with TRBJ2-5; weak D call: TRBD1 (6 bases). The CDR3 loop spans 13 amino acids. Germline-derived CDR1 and CDR2 are SGHVS and FNYEAQ. V lost 8 bases, J lost 4 bases, and 14 bases lay in between. As DNA, the CDR3 is TGTGCCAGCGGACACAGGGTTTTAGAGACCCAGTACTTC. Protein: CASGHRVLETQYF.

The chain has TRBV28 and TRBJ2-5; no definite D call. Trimming removed 2 bases at V and 4 bases at J, with 5 bases between. CDR3 length equals 12 residues. Germline CDR1 is MDHEN and CDR2 is SYDVKM. CDR3 sequence (DNA): TGTGCCAGCAGTTTACTCAGAGAGACCCAGTACTTC. This translates into CASSLLRETQYF.

As regards this clonotype: The final CDR3 position lacks the conserved phenylalanine or tryptophan, pointing to a likely read error. The rearrangement links TRBV30 to TRBJ2-1; 9 bases match TRBD1. CDR3 length: 14 amino acids. Germline V lookup: CDR1 GTSNPN, CDR2 SVGIG (reference sequence). Germline trimming cut 2 bases from V and 9 bases from J; bases unmatched to any gene: 8. The CDR3 nucleotides read TGTGCCTGGAGTCTTCTTCGACAGGGGGGTGAGCAGTTCCTC. Its translation: CAWSLLRQGGEQFL.

The rearrangement links TRBV6-6 to TRBJ2-5; possible D gene TRBD2, 6 bases. The CDR3 runs 11 residues. Trimming took 4 bases from V and 9 from J, leaving 9 bases between them. In germline, CDR1 is MNHNY, CDR2 SVGAGI (reference sequence). The CDR3 reads CASSLGGPQYF. The CDR3 DNA reads as TGTGCCAGCAGTTTGGGAGGTCCCCAGTACTTC.

The table lists this clonotype with many counts. CDR3 nucleotide sequence: TGTGCCAGCGGGAGCAGTCGGGGGTATGGCTACACCTTC. Translation gives CASGSSRGYGYTF. This chain joins TRBV2 and TRBJ1-2, with D maybe TRBD1 (5 bases). The germline V gene encodes CDR1 SNHLY and CDR2 FYNNEI. The germline V and J ends were trimmed by 8 bases and 5 bases, with 15 bases remaining between them. The CDR3 totals 13 residues.

V gene TRBV30 combines with J gene TRBJ1-2; D may be TRBD1 (5 bases). Germline V lookup: CDR1 GTSNPN, CDR2 SVGIG (reference sequence). The CDR3 is 15 residues long. V was pared by 3 bases and J by 7 bases, with 21 bases between. In DNA, the CDR3 is TGTGCCTGGAGCCCCCTCCCAGGGATGAAGATTGGCTACACCTTC. Its translation is CAWSPLPGMKIGYTF.

The genes are TRBV29-1 and TRBJ2-3; a possible D gene is TRBD2 (6 bases). CDR1 is SQVTM and CDR2 is ANQGSEA in the germline V gene. V shed 3 bases and J shed 7 bases, with 14 bases lying between them. The CDR3 loop spans 13 amino acids. CDR3 in DNA: TGCAGCGTTGATTGGGGGGAGCGGCATACGCAGTATTTT. Its translation: CSVDWGERHTQYF.

In its sample, this clonotype was seen a few times. J is TRBJ1-2 and V is TRBV7-9, with D uncertain. The germline CDR1 and CDR2 sequences are SEHNR and FQNEAQ (reference sequence). There are 15 residues in the CDR3. V lost 5 bases and J 8 bases, leaving 21 bases between the germline ends. The CDR3 region is CASSPSAGSVGGYTF. The CDR3 region has the DNA TGTGCCAGCAGCCCTTCTGCCGGTTCCGTTGGAGGCTACACCTTC.

This clonotype has only a few counts. The rearrangement uses TRBV5-4 and TRBJ1-2; 7 bases match TRBD1. J lost 8 bases, V lost 1 base, and 11 bases had no gene match. The CDR3 extends over 15 amino acids. CDR1 SGHNT and CDR2 YYREEE come from the germline V gene (reference sequence). CDR3 loop: CASSLNPDRVYGYTF. The CDR3 coding sequence is TGTGCCAGCAGCTTGAACCCCGACAGGGTGTACGGCTACACCTTC.

This clonotype was detected only a few times. This chain uses TRBV7-3 with TRBJ2-5; TRBD2 matches 14 bases. Trimming cost V 5 bases and J 2 bases; bases outside gene matches: 4. The CDR3 is 16 residues long. CDR1 is SGHTA, CDR2 FQGTGA, per germline. The DNA of the CDR3 is TGTGCCAGCAGCCAAGGGACTAGCGGGGGTCAAGAGACCCAGTACTTC. Translating it yields CASSQGTSGGQETQYF.

The count of this clonotype is one. V is TRBV6-5 and J is TRBJ2-7; 8 bases map to TRBD1. CDR1 is MNHEY, CDR2 SVGAGI, per germline. V lost 6 bases, J lost 5 bases, and 12 bases stayed unmatched. There are 15 residues in the CDR3. The CDR3 bases are TGTGCCAGCAGACTGACAGGGGAGGTACCGGACGAGCAGTACTTC. As protein: CASRLTGEVPDEQYF.

The chain joins TRBV3-1 to TRBJ2-5; possible D gene TRBD2, 6 bases. The germline CDR1 and CDR2 sequences are LGHDT and YNNKEL (reference sequence). With 5 bases removed from V and 4 bases from J, the gap between germline ends came to 14 bases. This CDR3 spans 14 amino acids. The CDR3: CASSSMGGAETQYF. CDR3 bases: TGTGCCAGCAGCTCGATGGGGGGAGCAGAGACCCAGTACTTC.

This clonotype came up many times. V gene TRBV20-1 combines with J gene TRBJ2-7; TRBD2 aligns across 11 bases. Germline CDR1 is DFQATT and CDR2 is SNEGSKA (reference sequence). Trimming took 0 bases from V and 9 from J; bases not matched to a gene: 10. This CDR3 spans 15 amino acids. CDR3 region: CSARDGLAGGNMQYV. The CDR3, as DNA: TGCAGTGCTAGAGATGGTCTAGCGGGGGGCAACATGCAGTACGTC.

The chain uses TRBV7-3 and TRBJ1-1, with D uncertain. From germline, CDR1 is SGHTA and CDR2 FQGTGA. The CDR3 has 13 residues. The V end lost 2 bases, the J end lost 7 bases, and 11 bases lay between the germline ends. CDR3 amino acids: CASSLGQRGEAFF. The CDR3 DNA is TGTGCCAGCAGCTTAGGGCAGCGCGGTGAAGCTTTCTTT.

This chain connects TRBV6-2 or TRBV6-3 to TRBJ2-1, with D tentatively TRBD1 or TRBD2 (6 bases each). The V end was cut by 5 bases, the J end by 12 bases, with 11 bases between. The CDR3 extends over 11 amino acids. Per germline, CDR1 MNHEY and CDR2 SVGEGT. The CDR3 protein is CASSNRDWQFF. The CDR3 DNA sequence: TGTGCCAGCAGTAACAGGGACTGGCAGTTCTTC.

This clonotype has more than one count but fewer than ten. The chain joins TRBV12-3 or TRBV12-4 to TRBJ2-3; D unresolved. CDR3 length: 14 amino acids. V was cut by 5 bases and J by 2 bases, with 11 bases left in between. CDR3: CASSPDPVTDTQYF. The CDR3 coding sequence is TGTGCCAGCAGTCCCGATCCTGTCACAGATACGCAGTATTTT.

The chain has TRBV10-3 and TRBJ1-1; 8 bases match TRBD1. Per the germline V gene, CDR1 is ENHRY and CDR2 is SYGVKD. The CDR3 sequence is 13 residues long. The J segment lost 5 bases and the V segment lost 7 bases, leaving 6 bases of the junction unmatched. The CDR3, as DNA: TGTGCCATCACCGGGACAGGCGGAACTGAAGCTTTCTTT. This encodes CAITGTGGTEAFF.

The table lists this clonotype with many counts. This sequence joins TRBV7-2 and TRBJ2-1; D possibly uses TRBD1 or TRBD2 (5 bases each). The CDR3 covers 13 residues. Germline CDR1 is SGHTA and CDR2 is FQGNSA. Trimming pared 5 bases from V and 9 bases from J, leaving 14 bases between. The CDR3 region is CASSQSRDGEQFF. CDR3 sequence (DNA): TGTGCCAGCAGCCAAAGTAGGGACGGTGAGCAGTTCTTC. Using reference TRBV7-2 and TRBJ2-1 for the parts outside the CDR3, the full variable domain is GAGVSQSPSNKVTEKGKDVELRCDPISGHTALYWYRQSLGQGLEFLIYFQGNSAPDKSGLPSDRFSAERTGGSVSTLTIQRTQQEDSAVYLCASSQSRDGEQFFGPGTRLTVL.

This chain joins TRBV2 and TRBJ1-5; D perhaps matches TRBD1 (6 bases). Per the germline V gene, CDR1 is SNHLY and CDR2 is FYNNEI. This CDR3 contains 14 residues. V lost 4 bases, J lost 7 bases, and 14 bases lay in between. The CDR3 region has the DNA TGTGCCAGCAGTGTACGGGGGCTCGGGCAGCCCCAGCATTTT. This translates into CASSVRGLGQPQHF.

The CDR3 loop is CSVKGMNTEAFF. The CDR3 nucleotides are TGCAGCGTTAAAGGGATGAACACTGAAGCTTTCTTT. The V and J genes are TRBV29-1 and TRBJ1-1; no clear D. The CDR3 covers 12 residues. Germline assignment: CDR1 SQVTM and CDR2 ANQGSEA. The germline V and J ends were trimmed by 5 bases and 0 bases, with 7 bases remaining between them.

This clonotype was seen a few times. V gene TRBV5-1 combines with J gene TRBJ2-4, with TRBD1 identical over 10 bases. With 1 base clipped from V and 0 bases from J, the junction kept 10 bases outside the gene matches. This CDR3 has 19 residues. Germline CDR1 is SGHRS and CDR2 is YFSETQ. The DNA of the CDR3 is TGCGCCAGCAGCTTGATGGGGACAGGGGATCTTTTAGCCAAAAACATTCAGTACTTC. Translating gives CASSLMGTGDLLAKNIQYF.

This clonotype was seen repeatedly, ten times or more. The chain recombines TRBV6-6 with TRBJ1-5; maybe TRBD1 (5 bases). CDR3 length equals 15 residues. V shed 8 bases and J shed 0 bases, with 14 bases lying between them. In germline, CDR1 is MNHNY, CDR2 SVGAGI (reference sequence). CDR3 sequence (DNA): TGTGCCAGCGAAACAGGCGTAACTAGCAATCAGCCCCAGCATTTT. Translation gives CASETGVTSNQPQHF.